This T cell receptor (beta chain) originates from a study of cytomegalovirus exposure and HLA in healthy donors. The CDR3 length is 17 residues. V was pared by 7 bases and J by 2 bases, with 10 bases of the junction left unmatched. Germline V CDR1 and CDR2: MDHEN, SYDVKM. In the PCR, 60 Vbeta and 13 Jbeta primers were used. Data came from immunoSEQ multiplex PCR; TCRdb stores just in-frame clones and leaves some out. The sample yields some 56,000 clones, roughly four fifths seen once. The chain carries TRBV28 and TRBJ2-6; TRBD1 matches 8 bases. The sequencing input was PBMCs. The origin of this receptor is a man aged 45 to 65 in good health and CMV-seronegative. The CDR3 here is CASTTTGGYPGANVLTF. CDR3 coding DNA: TGTGCCAGCACCACTACAGGGGGTTATCCTGGGGCCAACGTCCTGACTTTC.